A single sample gave rise to the 29 T cell receptor beta chains below, sequenced in a study of blood T cell repertoires in COVID-19 (dated by TCRdb to 2018 to 2021). Library prep was done by the immunoSEQ multiplex PCR assay. TCRdb provides this immuneACCESS table in a form limited to in-frame rearrangements. Some clones are lacking; in checked studies, under half of them reflect an unresolved V gene, and why the rest are absent is not known. Present in this sample are a few hundred thousand clones, approximately 78% of which were seen just once. The top ten constitute less than 6% of the sample. Sequenced sample: peripheral blood. Every receptor here comes from an older woman with COVID-19, enrolled during active disease.

J is TRBJ1-5 and V is TRBV6-4, with 7 bases fitting TRBD1. V trimming: 0 bases; J trimming: 2 bases; junction bases outside the gene matches: 19. The germline gives CDR1 MRHNA, CDR2 SNTAGT. The CDR3 has 21 residues. CDR3 nucleotides: TGTGCCAGCAGTGACTCGAAAAGGAGGACAGGAAAACTCGGGGGCAATCAGCCCCAGCATTTT. It codes for CASSDSKRRTGKLGGNQPQHF.

This clone was observed a handful of times. The chain joins TRBV28 to TRBJ2-7; TRBD2 matches 7 bases. Germline trimming cut 1 base from V and 4 bases from J; bases unmatched to any gene: 4. The CDR3 covers 14 residues. CDR1 is MDHEN and CDR2 is SYDVKM in the germline V gene. The CDR3 region is CASSLYQGGYEQYF. The CDR3 region has the DNA TGTGCCAGCAGTTTATACCAGGGAGGGTACGAGCAGTACTTC.

V is TRBV27 and J is TRBJ1-2; 11 bases are shared with TRBD1. The CDR3 loop spans 16 amino acids. The V and J ends lost 1 base and 7 bases, in that order; junction bases with no gene match: 8. Germline-derived CDR1 and CDR2 are MNHEY and SMNVEV (reference sequence). DNA for the CDR3: TGTGCCAGCAGTTTATTAGGACAGGGGGCGTTGGGTGGCTACACCTTC. It yields the protein CASSLLGQGALGGYTF.

The V and J genes are TRBV6-5 and TRBJ2-7, with D possibly TRBD2 on 5 matching bases. This CDR3 contains 15 residues. From germline, CDR1 is MNHEY and CDR2 SVGAGI. Deletions cut 6 bases from V and 0 bases from J, with 15 bases between. The CDR3 DNA follows: TGTGCCAGCAGCAGTCGTGGAGGCAGCTCCTACGAGCAGTACTTC. Protein sequence: CASSSRGGSSYEQYF.

This clone was seen just once. The chain combines TRBV27 with TRBJ2-5; TRBD2 matches at 8 bases. CDR1 and CDR2 from the germline V gene are MNHEY and SMNVEV (reference sequence). The CDR3 loop spans 16 amino acids. J lost 0 bases, V lost 8 bases, and 11 bases had no gene match. The DNA of the CDR3 is TGTGCCAGCGGCACCTTTAGCGGGGAGAACCAAGAGACCCAGTACTTC. Its translation is CASGTFSGENQETQYF.

This clone was counted between two and nine times. The V and J genes are TRBV7-9 and TRBJ1-3, with 8 bases fitting TRBD1. Germline values: CDR1 SEHNR, CDR2 FQNEAQ (reference sequence). This CDR3 is 14 amino acids long. Losses at the gene ends were 5 bases for V and 3 bases for J; bases not matched to a gene: 3. DNA for the CDR3: TGTGCCAGCAGCCCTGGACAGGGTGGAAACACCATATATTTT. Translated: CASSPGQGGNTIYF. Using reference TRBV7-9 and TRBJ1-3 for the parts outside the CDR3, the full variable domain is DTGVSQNPRHKITKRGQNVTFRCDPISEHNRLYWYRQTLGQGPEFLTYFQNEAQLEKSRLLSDRFSAERPKGSFSTLEIQRTEQGDSAMYLCASSPGQGGNTIYFGEGSWLTVV.

This clone was seen only once. This rearrangement joins TRBV6-5 to TRBJ2-2, with D uncertain. This CDR3 has 14 residues. Germline lookup yields CDR1 MNHEY and CDR2 SVGAGI. Trimming shortened V by 4 bases and J by 3 bases, and 9 bases separated the two germline ends. CDR3 sequence: CASSSRRDTGELFF. Here the CDR3 DNA reads TGTGCCAGCAGTTCCCGACGGGACACCGGGGAGCTGTTTTTT.

This rearrangement joins TRBV13 to TRBJ1-3; D unclear. V was cut by 4 bases and J by 0 bases, with 10 bases left in between. This CDR3 contains 15 residues. CDR1 and CDR2 (germline): PRHDT, FYEKMQ (reference sequence). The chain's CDR3 is CASSYPVLSGNTIYF. In DNA, the CDR3 is TGTGCCAGCAGCTACCCGGTCCTCTCTGGAAACACCATATATTTT.

CDR3 sequence (DNA): TGTGCCATCAGTGAACAGGGTTATTCACCCCTCCACTTT. Translating it yields CAISEQGYSPLHF. V usage is TRBV10-3 and J usage is TRBJ1-6; weak D call: TRBD1 (6 bases). Trimming removed 3 bases at V and 8 bases at J, with 8 bases between. The CDR3 runs to 13 residues. Germline values: CDR1 ENHRY, CDR2 SYGVKD.

The V gene is TRBV19, the J gene TRBJ1-2; TRBD1 agrees at 7 bases. Germline lookup yields CDR1 LNHDA and CDR2 SQIVND (reference sequence). After removal of 4 bases from V and 0 bases from J, the junction contained 8 bases not matched to a gene. The CDR3 spans 16 residues. CDR3 DNA: TGTGCCAGTAGTACTGGGGGACAGTCGTCTAACTATGGCTACACCTTC. Translated, it gives CASSTGGQSSNYGYTF.

V gene TRBV29-1 combines with J gene TRBJ2-3; D ambiguous. The CDR3 runs to 11 residues. The ends were cut back, 5 bases at V and 4 bases at J, with 7 bases in the middle. The V gene's germline CDR1 is SQVTM and CDR2 ANQGSEA. Here the CDR3 reads CSVPSADTQYF. Here the CDR3 DNA reads TGCAGCGTTCCGTCCGCAGATACGCAGTATTTT.

This chain connects TRBV7-2 to TRBJ2-7; no clear D. CDR3 size: 14 residues. CDR1 is SGHTA and CDR2 is FQGNSA in the germline V gene. Trimming pared 1 base from V and 0 bases from J, leaving 7 bases between. The CDR3 here is CASSLGHSSYEQYF. The CDR3 coding sequence is TGTGCCAGCAGCTTAGGTCACAGCTCCTACGAGCAGTACTTC.

This sequence joins TRBV7-8 and TRBJ1-4; TRBD1 aligns across 9 bases. V lost 5 bases, J lost 5 bases, and 3 bases stayed unmatched. The CDR3 runs 14 residues. Germline CDR1 is SGHVS and CDR2 is FQNEAQ. The CDR3 reads CASSQGQGNEKLFF. The CDR3 DNA is TGTGCCAGCAGCCAGGGACAGGGAAATGAAAAACTGTTTTTT.

The genes are TRBV28 and TRBJ1-1; D is possibly TRBD1 (6 bases). Germline assignment: CDR1 MDHEN and CDR2 SYDVKM. V lost 10 bases and J 0 bases, leaving 18 bases between the germline ends. CDR3 size: 15 residues. The CDR3 protein is CATKPLDRLNTEAFF. CDR3 DNA sequence: TGTGCCACCAAGCCGTTGGACAGACTGAACACTGAAGCTTTCTTT.

This clone occurred many times. The V call is TRBV6-6, the J call TRBJ2-7; 9 bases fit TRBD1. The CDR3 runs 14 residues. Looked up from germline, CDR1 is MNHNY and CDR2 is SVGAGI (reference sequence). With 11 bases clipped from V and 5 bases from J, the junction kept 13 bases outside the gene matches. CDR3: CAAELGTGFNEQYF. The CDR3 bases are TGTGCCGCCGAGCTCGGGACAGGGTTTAACGAGCAGTACTTC.

This clone is a singleton in its sample. This chain links TRBV7-6 with TRBJ2-5; D remains ambiguous. The CDR3 runs 14 residues. The germline V gene encodes CDR1 SGHVS and CDR2 FNYEAQ. V dropped 1 base and J dropped 2 bases, with 8 bases sitting between them. CDR3 coding DNA: TGTGCCAGCAGCTTAGGTGCCAGTCAAGAGACCCAGTACTTC. Translation: CASSLGASQETQYF.

This clone came up once. V is TRBV2 and J is TRBJ1-5, with a weak D call TRBD1 (5 bases). Germline CDR1 reads SNHLY; CDR2 reads FYNNEI. V lost 5 bases and J lost 7, with 18 bases in between. The CDR3 consists of 15 residues. The CDR3 DNA reads as TGTGCCAGCAGTCCCCTGGGAGGGGATGGCCAGCCCCAGCATTTT. It codes for CASSPLGGDGQPQHF. The complete variable domain, with remaining parts taken from reference TRBV2 and TRBJ1-5, reads EPEVTQTPSHQVTQMGQEVILRCVPISNHLYFYWYRQILGQKVEFLVSFYNNEISEKSEIFDDQFSVERPDGSNFTLKIRSTKLEDSAMYFCASSPLGGDGQPQHFGDGTRLSIL.

The rearrangement uses TRBV15 and TRBJ1-5; 7 bases are a match to TRBD1. Germline V CDR1 and CDR2: LNHNV, YYDKDF (reference sequence). This CDR3 has 14 residues. V trimming: 5 bases; J trimming: 6 bases; junction bases outside the gene matches: 7. In nucleotides, the CDR3 is TGTGCCACCAGCCCGACAGGGACTCTTCAGCCCCAGCATTTT. It translates to CATSPTGTLQPQHF.

This chain links TRBV12-3 or TRBV12-4 with TRBJ2-7; D is unresolved. This CDR3 spans 12 amino acids. V lost 2 bases and J lost 3, with 5 bases in between. CDR3 residues: CASSLSVYEQYF. Written as DNA, the CDR3 is TGTGCCAGCAGTTTATCTGTCTACGAGCAGTACTTC.

This sequence joins TRBV10-3 and TRBJ1-1, with D maybe TRBD1 (5 bases). Germline loops: CDR1 ENHRY, CDR2 SYGVKD. The CDR3 is made up of 15 amino acids. V was clipped by 3 bases and J by 2 bases, with 13 bases between them. Here the CDR3 reads CAISDGHRSNTEAFF. Here the CDR3 DNA reads TGTGCCATCAGTGATGGACACAGATCTAACACTGAAGCTTTCTTT.

This chain links TRBV24-1 with TRBJ1-5; 7 nucleotides agree with TRBD1. CDR1 KGHDR and CDR2 SFDVKD come from the germline V gene. This CDR3 spans 16 amino acids. Trimming cost V 2 bases and J 4 bases; bases outside gene matches: 7. CDR3 nucleotides: TGTGCCACCAGTGATTCGACAGGGCGAAGGAATCAGCCCCAGCATTTT. This codes for CATSDSTGRRNQPQHF.

The chain is built from TRBV2 and TRBJ2-7; TRBD2 aligns across 11 bases. Germline trimming cut 4 bases from V and 7 bases from J; bases unmatched to any gene: 6. The CDR3 runs 14 residues. Germline CDR1 reads SNHLY; CDR2 reads FYNNEI. The CDR3 coding sequence is TGTGCCAGCAGTGTACTAGCGGGAGAGGGGGAGCAGTACTTC. Translation: CASSVLAGEGEQYF.

The chain is built from TRBV28 and TRBJ1-1; 8 nucleotides match TRBD1. J lost 5 bases, V lost 7 bases, and 12 bases had no gene match. This CDR3 spans 15 amino acids. Germline values: CDR1 MDHEN, CDR2 SYDVKM. The CDR3 region is CASTSGGASWTEAFF. The CDR3 nucleotides read TGTGCCAGCACCTCAGGGGGCGCATCTTGGACTGAAGCTTTCTTT.

CDR3 sequence (DNA): TGTGCCAGCTCACCCCGGGACAGATCCTACAATGAGCAGTTCTTC. Its translation: CASSPRDRSYNEQFF. The V call is TRBV18, the J call TRBJ2-1, with 7 nucleotides matching TRBD1. The germline V gene encodes CDR1 KGHSH and CDR2 LQKENI. This CDR3 contains 15 residues. The V gene end was trimmed by 3 bases and the J gene end by 1 base; junction bases not matched to a gene: 3.

The chain joins TRBV5-4 to TRBJ2-5, with D perhaps matching TRBD2 (5 bases). This CDR3 spans 12 amino acids. V lost 1 base to trimming and J lost 4 bases, with 5 bases between them. Germline assignment: CDR1 SGHNT and CDR2 YYREEE (reference sequence). CDR3 residues: CASSLRGETQYF. CDR3 bases: TGTGCCAGCAGCTTGCGGGGAGAGACCCAGTACTTC.

The table lists this clone with a count of one. Additional DNA sequences in this sample encode the identical CDR3. The chain has TRBV24-1 and TRBJ1-1; TRBD1 aligns across 8 bases. CDR3 length: 14 amino acids. Trimming at V came to 3 bases and at J to 4 bases, leaving 3 bases not matched to a gene. Germline V CDR1 and CDR2: KGHDR, SFDVKD. CDR3 DNA: TGTGCCACCAGTGATCCCAGGGGGCCCACTGAAGCTTTCTTT. Its protein is CATSDPRGPTEAFF.

The V gene is TRBV15, the J gene TRBJ1-5, with TRBD1 as a possible D gene (6 bases). The V gene's germline CDR1 is LNHNV and CDR2 YYDKDF (reference sequence). The CDR3 covers 16 residues. Trimming took 5 bases from V and 0 from J, leaving 14 bases between them. The CDR3 loop is CATSGAGVYSNQPQHF. Written as DNA, the CDR3 is TGTGCCACCAGCGGGGCAGGGGTCTATAGCAATCAGCCCCAGCATTTT.

The count of this clone is one. The J gene is TRBJ2-6, the V gene TRBV7-6, with no clear D. The germline V and J ends were trimmed by 2 bases and 1 base, with 3 bases remaining between them. CDR1 SGHVS and CDR2 FNYEAQ come from the germline V gene. This CDR3 region has 14 residues. CDR3 loop: CASSLQSGANVLTF. The CDR3 region has the DNA TGTGCCAGCAGCTTACAGTCTGGGGCCAACGTCCTGACTTTC.

This chain joins TRBV10-3 and TRBJ2-7, with 9 bases lining up with TRBD1. The CDR3 has 15 residues. The germline CDR1 and CDR2 sequences are ENHRY and SYGVKD. Losses at the gene ends were 6 bases for V and 3 bases for J; bases not matched to a gene: 9. The CDR3 nucleotides read TGTGCCATCAGAACCACGGGACAGGGTTTCTACGAGCAGTACTTC. It codes for CAIRTTGQGFYEQYF.